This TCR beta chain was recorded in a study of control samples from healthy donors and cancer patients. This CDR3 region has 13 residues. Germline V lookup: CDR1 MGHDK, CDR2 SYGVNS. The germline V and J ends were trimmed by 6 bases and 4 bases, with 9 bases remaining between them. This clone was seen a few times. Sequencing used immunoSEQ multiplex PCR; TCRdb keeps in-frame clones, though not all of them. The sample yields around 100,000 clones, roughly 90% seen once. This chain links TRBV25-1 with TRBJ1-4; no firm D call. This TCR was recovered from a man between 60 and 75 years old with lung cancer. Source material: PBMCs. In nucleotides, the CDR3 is TGTGCCAGCAGAAGGATGATTAATGAAAAACTGTTTTTT. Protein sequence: CASRRMINEKLFF. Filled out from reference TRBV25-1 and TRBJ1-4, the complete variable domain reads EADIYQTPRYLVIGTGKKITLECSQTMGHDKMYWYQQDPGMELHLIHYSYGVNSTEKGDLSSESTVSRIRTEHFPLTLESARPSHTSQYLCASRRMINEKLFFGSGTQLSVL.